A selection of T cell receptor beta chains follows, all from one sample in a study of blood T cell repertoires in COVID-19. Sequencing was performed with immunoSEQ multiplex PCR; in TCRdb, only in-frame clones are kept and a portion is missing. Among under 400,000 clones listed, roughly 87% were seen once. The material sequenced was peripheral blood. These receptors were obtained from a woman aged 55-75 years with COVID-19, enrolled during active disease. Each CDR3 is given with its conserved first and last residue. Each record gives: V gene, J gene, clone size, D gene, CDR3 protein, CDR3 DNA. The D gene is left open where the match is weak. The size entry is marked missing in some rows and otherwise reads once, few, many or a size class.

TRBV6-6,TRBJ1-2,.,TRBD1,CASSGSGQGAGYTF,TGTGCCAGCAGTGGGTCCGGACAGGGGGCGGGCTACACCTTC
TRBV20-1,TRBJ2-7,.,.,CSAYGNYEQYF,TGCAGTGCTTACGGTAATTACGAGCAGTACTTC
TRBV7-8,TRBJ1-2,.,.,CASSLELDYGYTF,TGTGCCAGCAGCTTAGAACTGGACTATGGCTACACCTTC
TRBV5-1,TRBJ1-3,.,.,CASSLGAVAGNTIYF,TGCGCCAGCAGCTTGGGGGCAGTCGCTGGAAACACCATATATTTT
TRBV30,TRBJ2-5,once,.,CAWSQGLQETQYF,TGTGCCTGGAGCCAGGGCTTGCAAGAGACCCAGTACTTC
TRBV7-9,TRBJ2-2,once,TRBD1,CASTRTGAGELFF,TGTGCCAGCACCCGGACAGGGGCCGGGGAGCTGTTTTTT
TRBV5-1,TRBJ2-3,.,TRBD2,CASSLGVGTSRTDTQYF,TGCGCCAGCAGCTTGGGGGTCGGGACTAGCCGCACAGATACGCAGTATTTT
TRBV19,TRBJ1-1,.,.,CASSFMNTEAFF,TGTGCCAGTAGTTTTATGAACACTGAAGCTTTCTTT
TRBV29-1,TRBJ2-2,.,TRBD1,CSVEGGTGRTGELFF,TGCAGCGTTGAAGGTGGGACAGGGAGGACCGGGGAGCTGTTTTTT
TRBV18,TRBJ1-2,.,TRBD1,CASSLAGTGTVYGYTF,TGTGCCAGCTCACTTGCCGGGACAGGGACCGTTTATGGCTACACCTTC
TRBV19,TRBJ2-1,once,TRBD1,CASTRPGTGGYNEQFF,TGTGCCAGTACCCGCCCCGGGACAGGGGGCTACAATGAGCAGTTCTTC
TRBV7-2,TRBJ1-2,.,TRBD1,CASSLGTGGEFGYTF,TGTGCCAGCAGCTTAGGGACAGGGGGAGAGTTTGGCTACACCTTC
TRBV19,TRBJ1-2,once,TRBD1,CASSLRQGSYTF,TGTGCCAGTAGCCTCCGACAGGGTAGCTACACCTTC
TRBV7-9,TRBJ2-7,few,TRBD2,CASSLDLGLASYEQYF,TGTGCCAGCAGCTTAGATTTAGGACTAGCCTCCTACGAGCAGTACTTC
TRBV27,TRBJ1-2,.,.,CASSLSAGRGYTF,TGTGCCAGCAGTTTATCGGCAGGCCGGGGCTACACCTTC
TRBV5-1,TRBJ1-4,.,TRBD1,CASSPQGSNEKLFF,TGCGCCAGCAGCCCACAGGGGTCTAATGAAAAACTGTTTTTT
TRBV27,TRBJ1-1,.,.,CASSLSMQYQAFF,TGTGCCAGCAGTTTATCGATGCAGTATCAAGCTTTCTTT
TRBV5-4,TRBJ2-5,.,TRBD2,CASSLAAGPQETQYF,TGTGCCAGCAGCTTGGCAGCGGGGCCCCAAGAGACCCAGTACTTC
TRBV5-6,TRBJ2-5,.,.,CASSFTETQETQYF,TGTGCCAGCAGCTTCACAGAGACCCAAGAGACCCAGTACTTC
TRBV9,TRBJ1-2,.,.,CASSVSYRSGRNYGYTF,TGTGCCAGCAGCGTATCTTATAGATCGGGTCGGAACTATGGCTACACCTTC
TRBV6-5,TRBJ1-2,.,TRBD1,CATWDREPYGYTF,TGTGCCACCTGGGACAGGGAGCCCTATGGCTACACCTTC
TRBV6-5,TRBJ1-1,.,.,CASSLETVNTEAFF,TGTGCCAGCAGTTTAGAGACAGTGAACACTGAAGCTTTCTTT